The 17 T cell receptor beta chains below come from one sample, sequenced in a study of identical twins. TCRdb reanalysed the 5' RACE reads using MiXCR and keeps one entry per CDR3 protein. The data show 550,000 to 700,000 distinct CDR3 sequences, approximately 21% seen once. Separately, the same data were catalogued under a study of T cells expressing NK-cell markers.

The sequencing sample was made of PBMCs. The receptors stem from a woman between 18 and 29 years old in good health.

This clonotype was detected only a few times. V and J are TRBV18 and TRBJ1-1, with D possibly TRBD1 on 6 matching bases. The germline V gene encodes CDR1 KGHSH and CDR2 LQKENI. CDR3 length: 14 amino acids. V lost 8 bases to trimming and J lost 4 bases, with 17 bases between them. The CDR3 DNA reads TGTGCCAGCACGATAACAATCAGGGGCACTGAAGCTTTCTTT. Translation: CASTITIRGTEAFF. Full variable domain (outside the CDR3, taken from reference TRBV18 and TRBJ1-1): NAGVMQNPRHLVRRRGQEARLRCSPMKGHSHVYWYRQLPEEGLKFMVYLQKENIIDESGMPKERFSAEFPKEGPSILRIQQVVRGDSAAYFCASTITIRGTEAFFGQGTRLTVV.

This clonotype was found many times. CDR3 DNA sequence: TGCGCCAGCAGCTTGGGCCGACGGCGGCCCCACAATGAGCAGTTCTTC. The encoded protein is CASSLGRRRPHNEQFF. The chain is built from TRBV5-1 and TRBJ2-1; no reliable D call. Trimming took off 0 bases at V and 5 bases at J, with 15 bases between the two ends. From germline, CDR1 is SGHRS and CDR2 YFSETQ. This CDR3 spans 16 amino acids.

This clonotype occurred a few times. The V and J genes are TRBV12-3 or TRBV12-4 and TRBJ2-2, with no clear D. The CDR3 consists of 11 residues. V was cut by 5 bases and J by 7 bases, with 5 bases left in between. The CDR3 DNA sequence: TGTGCCAGCAGTAATCGCGGGGAGCTGTTTTTT. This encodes CASSNRGELFF.

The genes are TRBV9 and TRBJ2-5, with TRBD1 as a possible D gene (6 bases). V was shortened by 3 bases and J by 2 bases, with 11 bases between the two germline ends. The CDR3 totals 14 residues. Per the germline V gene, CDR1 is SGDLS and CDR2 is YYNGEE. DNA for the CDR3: TGTGCCAGCAGCGGTCGGACAGCGCAAGAGACCCAGTACTTC. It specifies CASSGRTAQETQYF.

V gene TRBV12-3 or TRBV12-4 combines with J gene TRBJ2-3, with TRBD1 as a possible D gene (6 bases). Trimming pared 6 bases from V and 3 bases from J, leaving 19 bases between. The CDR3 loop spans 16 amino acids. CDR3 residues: CASSRPTGWGTDTQYF. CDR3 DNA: TGTGCCAGCAGCCGCCCGACAGGTTGGGGAACAGATACGCAGTATTTT.

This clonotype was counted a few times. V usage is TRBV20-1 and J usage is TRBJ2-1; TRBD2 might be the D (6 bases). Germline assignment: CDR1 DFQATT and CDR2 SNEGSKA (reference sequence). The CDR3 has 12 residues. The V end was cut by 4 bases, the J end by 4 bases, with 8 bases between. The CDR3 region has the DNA TGCAGTGCTAAAGCGGGTTACAATGAGCAGTTCTTC. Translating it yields CSAKAGYNEQFF.

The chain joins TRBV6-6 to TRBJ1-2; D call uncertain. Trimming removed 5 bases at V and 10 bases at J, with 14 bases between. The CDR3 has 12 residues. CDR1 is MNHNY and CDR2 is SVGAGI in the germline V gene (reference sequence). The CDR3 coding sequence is TGTGCCAGCAGTGACCATCTCGCGATCTACACCTTC. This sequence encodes CASSDHLAIYTF.

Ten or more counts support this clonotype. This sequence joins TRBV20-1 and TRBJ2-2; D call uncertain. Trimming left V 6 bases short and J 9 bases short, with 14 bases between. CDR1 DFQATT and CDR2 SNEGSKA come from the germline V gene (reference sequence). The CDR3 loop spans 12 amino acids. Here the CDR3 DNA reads TGCAGTGCGGGCGTTACGGCGAGGGAGCTGTTTTTT. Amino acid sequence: CSAGVTARELFF.

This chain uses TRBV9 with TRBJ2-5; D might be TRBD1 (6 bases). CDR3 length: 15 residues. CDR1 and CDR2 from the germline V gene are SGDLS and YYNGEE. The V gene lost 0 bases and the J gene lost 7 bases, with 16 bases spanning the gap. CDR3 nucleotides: TGTGCCAGCAGCGTAGGAGACTCCAGGGGAGCGACCCAGTACTTC. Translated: CASSVGDSRGATQYF.

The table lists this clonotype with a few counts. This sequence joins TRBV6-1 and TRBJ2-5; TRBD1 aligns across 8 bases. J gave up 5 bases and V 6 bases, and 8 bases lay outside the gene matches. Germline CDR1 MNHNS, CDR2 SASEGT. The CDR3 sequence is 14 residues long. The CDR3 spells CASRERDRIETQYF. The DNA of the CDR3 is TGTGCCAGCAGAGAGAGGGACAGGATCGAGACCCAGTACTTC.

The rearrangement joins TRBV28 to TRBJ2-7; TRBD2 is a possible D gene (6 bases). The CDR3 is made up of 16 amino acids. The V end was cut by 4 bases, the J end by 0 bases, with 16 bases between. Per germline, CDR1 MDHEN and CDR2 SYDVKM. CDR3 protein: CASSSPTGTASYEQYF. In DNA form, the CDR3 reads TGTGCCAGCAGTTCCCCGACCGGGACTGCCTCCTACGAGCAGTACTTC.

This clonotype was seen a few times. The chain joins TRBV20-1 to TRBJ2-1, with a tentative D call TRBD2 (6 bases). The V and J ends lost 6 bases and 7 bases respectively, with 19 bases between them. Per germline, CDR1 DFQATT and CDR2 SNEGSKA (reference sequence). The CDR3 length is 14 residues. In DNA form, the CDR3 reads TGCAGTGCGCGTGAGGGCGGGGCGGGGAATGAGCAGTTCTTC. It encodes CSAREGGAGNEQFF.

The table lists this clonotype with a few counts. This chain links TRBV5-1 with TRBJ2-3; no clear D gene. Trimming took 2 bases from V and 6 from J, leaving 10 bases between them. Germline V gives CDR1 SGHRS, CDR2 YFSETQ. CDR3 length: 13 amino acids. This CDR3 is CASSFSGSDTQYF. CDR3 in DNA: TGCGCCAGCAGCTTCTCAGGATCGGATACGCAGTATTTT.

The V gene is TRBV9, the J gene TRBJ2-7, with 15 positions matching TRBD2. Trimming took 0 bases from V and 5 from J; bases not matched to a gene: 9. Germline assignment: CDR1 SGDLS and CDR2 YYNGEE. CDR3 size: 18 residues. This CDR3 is CASSVEGLAGGPRDEQYF. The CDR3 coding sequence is TGTGCCAGCAGCGTAGAGGGACTAGCGGGAGGCCCTCGGGACGAGCAGTACTTC.

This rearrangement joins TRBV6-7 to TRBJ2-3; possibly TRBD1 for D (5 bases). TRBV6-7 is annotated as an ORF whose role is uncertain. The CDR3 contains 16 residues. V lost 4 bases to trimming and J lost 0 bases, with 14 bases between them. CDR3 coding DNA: TGTGCCAGCAGTTCTACAGGCGGAACTAGCACAGATACGCAGTATTTT. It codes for CASSSTGGTSTDTQYF.

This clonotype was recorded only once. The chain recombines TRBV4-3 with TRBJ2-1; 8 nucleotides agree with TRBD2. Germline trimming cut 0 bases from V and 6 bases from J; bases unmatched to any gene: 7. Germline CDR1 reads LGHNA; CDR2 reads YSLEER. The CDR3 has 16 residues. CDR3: CASSQDRPGGRNEQFF. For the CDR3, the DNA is TGCGCCAGCAGCCAAGACCGGCCGGGAGGGCGCAATGAGCAGTTCTTC.

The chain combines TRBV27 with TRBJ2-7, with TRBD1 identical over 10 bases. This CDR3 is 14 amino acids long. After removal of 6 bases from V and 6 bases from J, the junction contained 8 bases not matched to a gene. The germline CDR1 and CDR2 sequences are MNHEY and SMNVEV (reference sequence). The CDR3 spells CASSDSGQGFEQYF. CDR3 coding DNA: TGTGCCAGCAGCGACTCGGGACAGGGGTTCGAGCAGTACTTC.